The 21 T cell receptor beta chains reported below all come from one sample, sequenced in a study of T cell responses to AZD1222 COVID-19 vaccine (dated by TCRdb to the early 2020s). Library prep was done by the immunoSEQ multiplex PCR assay. Here the immuneACCESS table is served through TCRdb, limited to in-frame sequences with V and J called. Missing clones are a known gap in these copies; in checked studies unresolved V genes cover under half, and the rest lacks a known reason. This sample has roughly 170,000 clones in its table, and around 87% of those were observed once. Clones ranked in the top ten supply less than 3% of the sample. The sample's time point label, in plain terms: baseline before first vaccination. The source was peripheral blood, collected on day 0 of AZD1222 vaccination. Every receptor here comes from an adult in good health.

The chain couples TRBV7-9 to TRBJ2-5; the D gene is possibly TRBD1 (6 bases). CDR3 length: 15 residues. V was shortened by 5 bases and J by 5 bases, with 18 bases between the two germline ends. CDR1 SEHNR and CDR2 FQNEAQ come from the germline V gene (reference sequence). The chain's CDR3 is CASSPSRGLGETQYF. DNA for the CDR3: TGTGCCAGCAGCCCGTCCAGGGGTCTCGGGGAGACCCAGTACTTC.

The chain employs TRBV11-2 and TRBJ2-7, with D perhaps assigned TRBD1 or TRBD2 (6 bases each). Germline V gives CDR1 SGHAT, CDR2 FQNNGV. The CDR3 has 14 amino acids. Trimming pared 5 bases from V and 0 bases from J, leaving 11 bases between. The CDR3 DNA is TGTGCCAGCAGCGCCTGGGGGGCCTCCTACGAGCAGTACTTC. Protein: CASSAWGASYEQYF.

A word on this clone: The same CDR3 is also encoded by other DNA sequences in this sample. The chain combines TRBV18 with TRBJ2-7; D perhaps matches TRBD1 (5 bases). The V and J ends lost 3 bases and 4 bases respectively, with 10 bases between them. CDR3 length equals 13 residues. Germline values: CDR1 KGHSH, CDR2 LQKENI. The DNA for the CDR3 is TGTGCCAGCTCACCCCCCGACAGTTACGAGCAGTACTTC. Translation: CASSPPDSYEQYF.

The V and J genes are TRBV7-9 and TRBJ2-7, with 7 bases lining up with TRBD1. Germline V CDR1 and CDR2: SEHNR, FQNEAQ (reference sequence). CDR3 length: 14 amino acids. Trimming removed 4 bases from V and 2 bases from J; junction bases left unmatched: 5. CDR3 bases: TGTGCCAGCAGCTCCCCGGACAGGACCTACGAGCAGTACTTC. Protein product: CASSSPDRTYEQYF.

The J gene is TRBJ2-1, the V gene TRBV6-5; a weak D match, TRBD2 (6 bases). Germline assignment: CDR1 MNHEY and CDR2 SVGAGI. V was shortened by 6 bases and J by 7 bases, with 19 bases between the two germline ends. The CDR3 runs 15 residues. CDR3 sequence: CASRITYGEENEQFF. The CDR3 nucleotides are TGTGCCAGCAGAATCACGTACGGGGAGGAGAATGAGCAGTTCTTC.

V is TRBV15 and J is TRBJ2-7; D remains unclear. The CDR3 loop spans 13 amino acids. The ends were cut back, 0 bases at V and 5 bases at J, with 8 bases in the middle. In germline, CDR1 is LNHNV, CDR2 YYDKDF (reference sequence). The CDR3 region has the DNA TGTGCCACCAGCAGAGATATTACCCACGAGCAGTACTTC. Amino acid sequence: CATSRDITHEQYF.

The J gene is TRBJ2-3, the V gene TRBV30; the D is unclear. The V end was cut by 5 bases, the J end by 3 bases, with 9 bases between. The length of the CDR3 is 12 residues. Germline values: CDR1 GTSNPN, CDR2 SVGIG (reference sequence). In DNA form, the CDR3 reads TGTGCCTGGTCGACTGGGACAGATACGCAGTATTTT. As protein: CAWSTGTDTQYF.

The chain links TRBV9 to TRBJ2-2; 8 positions agree with TRBD2. CDR3 length: 17 residues. V was clipped by 1 base and J by 2 bases; unmatched bases: 7. Germline V lookup: CDR1 SGDLS, CDR2 YYNGEE. CDR3 amino acids: CASSVKSREGNTGELFF. The DNA for the CDR3 is TGTGCCAGCAGCGTAAAATCACGGGAGGGAAACACCGGGGAGCTGTTTTTT. The full variable domain, with the rest looked up from reference TRBV9 and TRBJ2-2, is DSGVTQTPKHLITATGQRVTLRCSPRSGDLSVYWYQQSLDQGLQFLIQYYNGEERAKGNILERFSAQQFPDLHSELNLSSLELGDSALYFCASSVKSREGNTGELFFGEGSRLTVL.

The rearrangement links TRBV7-8 to TRBJ2-1; D gene ambiguous. Germline loops: CDR1 SGHVS, CDR2 FQNEAQ. The CDR3 consists of 15 residues. The ends were cut back, 0 bases at V and 5 bases at J, with 11 bases in the middle. The CDR3 bases are TGTGCCAGCAGCTTAGCGCTTCGGCCAGACAATGAGCAGTTCTTC. This translates into CASSLALRPDNEQFF.

The chain employs TRBV14 and TRBJ2-7, with a possible D match to TRBD2 (5 bases). Per germline, CDR1 SGHDN and CDR2 FVKESK. CDR3 length: 16 amino acids. The V end was cut by 2 bases, the J end by 3 bases, with 17 bases between. The CDR3 region has the DNA TGTGCCAGCAGCCAAAGTTTGAGGGAGCCCAACTACGAGCAGTACTTC. Translation gives CASSQSLREPNYEQYF.

The chain is built from TRBV14 and TRBJ2-1, with D unclear. Germline V gene data show CDR1 as SGHDN and CDR2 as FVKESK. V gave up 0 bases and J gave up 12 bases, with 12 bases separating them. The CDR3 has 13 residues. CDR3 sequence: CASSQDRPGWQFF. CDR3 sequence (DNA): TGTGCCAGCAGCCAAGACCGCCCTGGGTGGCAGTTCTTC.

The rearrangement joins TRBV5-6 to TRBJ2-1, with D perhaps matching TRBD2 (5 bases). Germline V gives CDR1 SGHDT, CDR2 YYEEEE. The CDR3 covers 15 residues. Trimming shortened V by 5 bases and J by 0 bases, and 12 bases separated the two germline ends. CDR3 DNA sequence: TGTGCCAGCAGTCTAAGCGGAAGCTCCTACAATGAGCAGTTCTTC. Its protein is CASSLSGSSYNEQFF.

The V gene is TRBV29-1, the J gene TRBJ2-7; D might be TRBD1 (6 bases). Germline-derived CDR1 and CDR2 are SQVTM and ANQGSEA. CDR3 length equals 12 residues. V lost 7 bases to trimming and J lost 4 bases, with 14 bases between them. The chain's CDR3 is CSARTDSYEQYF. DNA for the CDR3: TGCAGCGCCAGGACAGACAGTTACGAGCAGTACTTC.

The genes are TRBV6-5 and TRBJ1-5, with D maybe TRBD1 (6 bases). V lost 6 bases to trimming and J lost 2 bases, with 11 bases between them. Germline V gives CDR1 MNHEY, CDR2 SVGAGI. CDR3 length: 14 residues. The CDR3 DNA follows: TGTGCCAGCAGCCTCCACAGGGGCAATCAGCCCCAGCATTTT. Its protein product is CASSLHRGNQPQHF.

The rearrangement links TRBV27 to TRBJ1-5; D not certain. The CDR3 sequence is 12 residues long. Germline V CDR1 and CDR2: MNHEY, SMNVEV (reference sequence). V lost 4 bases and J 9 bases, leaving 10 bases between the germline ends. CDR3 sequence reads: CASSYPGGPQHF. The CDR3 nucleotides are TGTGCCAGCAGTTATCCAGGTGGGCCCCAGCATTTT.

J is TRBJ2-7 and V is TRBV5-6, with D possibly being TRBD2 (5 bases). Germline CDR1 reads SGHDT; CDR2 reads YYEEEE. Trimming pared 4 bases from V and 2 bases from J, leaving 10 bases between. The CDR3 runs 13 residues. This CDR3 reads CASSPSGTYEQYF. Written as DNA, the CDR3 is TGTGCCAGCAGCCCCTCCGGGACCTACGAGCAGTACTTC. The whole variable domain, remainder taken from reference TRBV5-6 and TRBJ2-7, is DAGVTQSPTHLIKTRGQQVTLRCSPKSGHDTVSWYQQALGQGPQFIFQYYEEEERQRGNFPDRFSGHQFPNYSSELNVNALLLGDSALYLCASSPSGTYEQYFGPGTRLTVT.

The J gene is TRBJ1-2, the V gene TRBV3-1 (or the pseudogene TRBV3-2); D is undetermined. V lost 0 bases, J lost 4 bases, and 6 bases lay in between. The CDR3 spans 13 residues. Germline V gene data show CDR1 as LGHDT and CDR2 as YNNKEL (reference sequence). The CDR3 DNA reads TGTGCCAGCAGCCAAGATTTGACCTATGGCTACACCTTC. This encodes CASSQDLTYGYTF.

In DNA form, the CDR3 reads TGTGCCAGCAGCTCTGGTGGGACCAGCTCTGGAAACACCATATATTTT. Translated, it gives CASSSGGTSSGNTIYF. This chain connects TRBV7-9 to TRBJ1-3; D is perhaps TRBD1 (5 bases). CDR3 length equals 16 residues. The germline V gene has CDR1 SEHNR and CDR2 FQNEAQ (reference sequence). The germline V and J ends were trimmed by 4 bases and 0 bases, with 13 bases remaining between them.

The chain recombines TRBV4-1 with TRBJ2-7, with TRBD1 matching 7 bases. The V gene's germline CDR1 is MGHRA and CDR2 YSYEKL. Losses at the gene ends were 1 base for V and 4 bases for J; bases not matched to a gene: 10. The CDR3 is 16 residues long. The CDR3 sequence is CASSQGVGQDLYEQYF. Written as DNA, the CDR3 is TGCGCCAGCAGCCAAGGGGTCGGACAGGACCTTTACGAGCAGTACTTC.

This rearrangement joins TRBV7-3 to TRBJ2-1; D is perhaps TRBD2 (6 bases). The V and J ends lost 5 bases and 8 bases respectively, with 13 bases between them. CDR1 and CDR2 from the germline V gene are SGHTA and FQGTGA. The CDR3 has 13 amino acids. In nucleotides, the CDR3 is TGTGCCAGCAGCGTAGCGGCCGGGGATGAGCAGTTCTTC. Translated, it gives CASSVAAGDEQFF.

The V gene is TRBV11-2, the J gene TRBJ2-3, with D perhaps matching TRBD2 (5 bases). The CDR3 contains 15 residues. Germline values: CDR1 SGHAT, CDR2 FQNNGV. V shed 5 bases and J shed 3 bases, with 15 bases lying between them. CDR3 DNA: TGTGCCAGCAGCGCCGGACTTCCGAGTACAGATACGCAGTATTTT. Translated: CASSAGLPSTDTQYF.